The clone carrying this T cell receptor beta chain came up many times. Its antigen is unidentified. The V segment lost 1 base and the J segment 1 base; nucleotides outside the gene matches: 2. The CDR3 length is 15 residues. Germline loops: CDR1 SGHRS, CDR2 YFSETQ. The library was built from roughly 400 ng RNA with molecular barcoded adaptors for alpha/delta and beta/gamma chains. Via MiXCR, TCRdb re-called the reads, giving one row per CDR3 protein. The table has tens of thousands of distinct CDR3 sequences, roughly an eighth seen once; the top ten hold 6.5% to 8.5%. The sample is drawn from a study of read filtering for tumor transcriptome and immune sequencing. Findings of the study overall: Without single-read clonotypes, shared clonotype proportions correlated more between IR-seq and RNA-seq.

This clonotype was sampled from a donor at least 40 years old with multiple myeloma. Sequencing was performed on a population of CD138-negative cells sorted from bone marrow. The chain uses TRBV5-1 and TRBJ2-3, with 8 nucleotides matching TRBD2. For the CDR3, the DNA is TGCGCCAGCAGCTTGTCCGGGGGGGGCACAGATACGCAGTATTTT. As protein: CASSLSGGGTDTQYF.